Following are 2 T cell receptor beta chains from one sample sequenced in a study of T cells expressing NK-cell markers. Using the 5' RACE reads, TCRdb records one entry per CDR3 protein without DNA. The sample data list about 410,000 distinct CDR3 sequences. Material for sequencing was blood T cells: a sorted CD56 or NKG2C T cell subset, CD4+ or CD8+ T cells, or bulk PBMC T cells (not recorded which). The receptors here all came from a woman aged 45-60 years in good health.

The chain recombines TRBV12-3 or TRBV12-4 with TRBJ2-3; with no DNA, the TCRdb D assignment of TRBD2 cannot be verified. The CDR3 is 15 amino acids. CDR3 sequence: CASSDGTTITDTQYF.

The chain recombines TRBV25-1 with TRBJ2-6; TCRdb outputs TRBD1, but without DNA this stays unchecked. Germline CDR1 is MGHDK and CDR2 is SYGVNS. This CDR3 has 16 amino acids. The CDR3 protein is CASSADRNSGANVLTF.